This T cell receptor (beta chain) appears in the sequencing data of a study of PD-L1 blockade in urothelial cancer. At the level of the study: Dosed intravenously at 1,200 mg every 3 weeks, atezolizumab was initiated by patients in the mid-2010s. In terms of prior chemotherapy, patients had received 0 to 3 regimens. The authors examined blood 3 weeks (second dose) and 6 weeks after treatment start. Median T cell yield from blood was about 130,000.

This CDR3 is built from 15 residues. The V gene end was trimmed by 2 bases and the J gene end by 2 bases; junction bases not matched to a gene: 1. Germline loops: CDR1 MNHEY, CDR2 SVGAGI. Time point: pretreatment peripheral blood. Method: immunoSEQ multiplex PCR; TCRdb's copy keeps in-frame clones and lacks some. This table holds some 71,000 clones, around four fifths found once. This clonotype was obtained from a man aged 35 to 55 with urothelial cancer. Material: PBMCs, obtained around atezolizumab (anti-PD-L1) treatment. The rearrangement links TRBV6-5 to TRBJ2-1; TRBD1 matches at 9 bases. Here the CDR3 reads CASSYRDRAYNEQFF. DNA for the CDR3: TGTGCCAGCAGTTACCGGGACAGGGCCTACAATGAGCAGTTCTTC.